This T cell receptor (beta chain) was found in a study of blood T cell repertoires in COVID-19. Study in general: COVID-19 samples collected from the United States, Italy and Spain covered acute and convalescent phases. T cells, B-cell-depleted T cells, or PBMCs supplied cDNA or gDNA.

In the authors' methods: It was from reference gene primer amplification that nucleated cell counts were estimated. The data were produced by immunoSEQ multiplex PCR, yet TCRdb's version contains in-frame clones alone and is incomplete. The V and J calls and clone size were taken over from that table, and D and trimming were inferred from the DNA. The repertoire has 300,000 to 500,000 clones, roughly 90% of them found once; the top ten carry around 0.95%. J was trimmed by 2 bases and V by 6 bases; bases with no gene match: 3. CDR3 length: 15 residues. Germline CDR1 is WNHNN and CDR2 is SYGVQD (reference sequence).

The J gene is TRBJ2-7, the V gene TRBV10-1; TRBD2 matches at 14 bases. Sequencing used PBMCs or T cells enriched from blood (not recorded which). The TCR was taken from a woman in her 30s with acute COVID-19. CDR3 coding DNA: TGCGCCAGCAGGCGGACTAGCGGGGGGCCCTACGAGCAGTACTTC. This translates into CASRRTSGGPYEQYF.